Below, 8 T cell receptor beta chains from the same sample are listed, as sequenced in a study of cytomegalovirus exposure and HLA in healthy donors. PCR amplification relied on 60 Vbeta primers (plus 13 Jbeta primers). Clones were read by immunoSEQ multiplex PCR, and TCRdb kept only the in-frame ones, dropping some. The sample holds some 180,000 clones, about 80% seen once. Sequenced material: PBMCs. These receptors all stem from a man aged 18 to 29 in good health and CMV-seronegative.

The CDR3, as DNA: TGTGCCAGCTCACCGTTGGCCGGGGGAGTAACCGGGGAGCTGTTTTTT. This gives the protein CASSPLAGGVTGELFF. The chain uses TRBV18 and TRBJ2-2, with a weak D call TRBD2 (6 bases). CDR3 length: 16 amino acids. The germline V gene encodes CDR1 KGHSH and CDR2 LQKENI. Trimming stripped 3 bases from V and 5 bases from J, with 16 bases between.

This clone was observed a single time. At one of its ends the junction is not consistent with the germline gene, which may arise from a read error. The CDR3 DNA reads TGTGCCAGCAGCTTAGGGGGGGGTAACGATGGCTACACCTTC. Encoded protein: CASSLGGGNDGYTF. The chain joins TRBV7-9 to TRBJ1-2; TRBD1 might be the D (5 bases). The CDR3 is 14 residues long. The germline gives CDR1 SEHNR, CDR2 FQNEAQ (reference sequence).

The rearrangement links TRBV9 to TRBJ2-2, with TRBD2 identical over 13 bases. The CDR3 is 17 residues long. J lost 5 bases, V lost 1 base, and 5 bases had no gene match. Germline lookup yields CDR1 SGDLS and CDR2 YYNGEE. CDR3 coding DNA: TGTGCCAGCAGCGTAACTAGCGGGGGGGCCGGTACCGGGGAGCTGTTTTTT. Protein product: CASSVTSGGAGTGELFF.

The sample holds a few counts of this clone. The chain links TRBV19 to TRBJ1-2, with D possibly matching TRBD1 (6 bases). Germline V gene sequence: CDR1 LNHDA, CDR2 SQIVND (reference sequence). The CDR3 has 14 amino acids. V was clipped by 4 bases and J by 4 bases, with 13 bases between them. The CDR3 nucleotides read TGTGCCAGTAGTAAATGGGACACCGTCTATGGCTACACCTTC. Translated: CASSKWDTVYGYTF.

The chain is built from TRBV5-1 and TRBJ1-2; 9 bases are a match to TRBD1. Per the germline V gene, CDR1 is SGHRS and CDR2 is YFSETQ. CDR3 length: 14 residues. Trimming at V came to 4 bases and at J to 5 bases, leaving 6 bases not matched to a gene. The CDR3 loop reads CASSPDRGGYGYTF. Here the CDR3 DNA reads TGCGCCAGCAGCCCCGACAGGGGGGGATATGGCTACACCTTC.

This chain uses TRBV29-1 with TRBJ2-4; a possible D gene is TRBD2 (6 bases). This CDR3 spans 13 amino acids. The germline CDR1 and CDR2 sequences are SQVTM and ANQGSEA. V gave up 4 bases and J gave up 1 base, with 8 bases separating them. CDR3 residues: CSVGDFAKNIQYF. Written as DNA, the CDR3 is TGCAGCGTTGGGGACTTCGCCAAAAACATTCAGTACTTC.

This chain uses TRBV30 with TRBJ1-1; tentative D call: TRBD1 (5 bases). V lost 2 bases and J lost 2, with 9 bases in between. This CDR3 has 13 amino acids. In germline, CDR1 is GTSNPN, CDR2 SVGIG (reference sequence). In DNA, the CDR3 is TGTGCCTGGAGTCGACAGTCCAACACTGAAGCTTTCTTT. It codes for CAWSRQSNTEAFF.

The V call is TRBV18, the J call TRBJ2-7, with 11 bases that match TRBD2. The CDR3 covers 16 residues. V gave up 5 bases and J gave up 2 bases; unmatched junction bases: 8. Germline CDR1 is KGHSH and CDR2 is LQKENI. CDR3 sequence reads: CASSANGLAGAYEQYF. The CDR3 nucleotides are TGTGCCAGCTCAGCGAACGGACTAGCGGGTGCCTACGAGCAGTACTTC.